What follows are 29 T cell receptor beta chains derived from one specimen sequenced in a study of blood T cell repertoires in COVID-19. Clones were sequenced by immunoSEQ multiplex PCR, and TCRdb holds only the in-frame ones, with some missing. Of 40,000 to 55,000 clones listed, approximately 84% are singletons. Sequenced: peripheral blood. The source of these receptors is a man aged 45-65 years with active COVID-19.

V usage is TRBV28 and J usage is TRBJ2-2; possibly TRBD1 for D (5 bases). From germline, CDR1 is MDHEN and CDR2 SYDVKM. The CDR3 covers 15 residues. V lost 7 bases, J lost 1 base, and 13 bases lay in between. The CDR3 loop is CASTLGQVNTGELFF. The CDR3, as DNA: TGTGCCAGCACCCTGGGGCAGGTGAACACCGGGGAGCTGTTTTTT.

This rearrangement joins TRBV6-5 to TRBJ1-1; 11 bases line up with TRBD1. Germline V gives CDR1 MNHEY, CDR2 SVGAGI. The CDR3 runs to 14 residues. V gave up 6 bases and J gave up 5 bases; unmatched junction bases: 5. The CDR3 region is CASRTGTGGTEAFF. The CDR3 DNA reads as TGTGCCAGCAGAACCGGGACAGGGGGGACTGAAGCTTTCTTT.

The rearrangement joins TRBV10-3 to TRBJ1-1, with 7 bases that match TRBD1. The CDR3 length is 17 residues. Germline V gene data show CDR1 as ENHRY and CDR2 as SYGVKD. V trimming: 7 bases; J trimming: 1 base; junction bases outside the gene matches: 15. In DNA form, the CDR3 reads TGTGCCATCACTGGGACAGTTAACTCCAAAGGGAACACTGAAGCTTTCTTT. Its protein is CAITGTVNSKGNTEAFF.

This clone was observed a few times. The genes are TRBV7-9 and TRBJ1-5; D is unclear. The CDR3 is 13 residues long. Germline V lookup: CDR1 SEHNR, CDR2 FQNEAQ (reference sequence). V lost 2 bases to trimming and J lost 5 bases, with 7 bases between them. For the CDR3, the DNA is TGTGCCAGCAGCTTAATCGGGGATCAGCCCCAGCATTTT. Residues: CASSLIGDQPQHF.

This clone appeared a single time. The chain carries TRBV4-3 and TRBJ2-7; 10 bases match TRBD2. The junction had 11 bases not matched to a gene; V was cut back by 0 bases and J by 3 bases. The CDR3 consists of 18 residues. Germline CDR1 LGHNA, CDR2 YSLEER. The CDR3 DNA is TGCGCCAGCAGCCAAGAAGCCCAACTAGCGGGGCGACTCTACGAGCAGTACTTC. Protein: CASSQEAQLAGRLYEQYF.

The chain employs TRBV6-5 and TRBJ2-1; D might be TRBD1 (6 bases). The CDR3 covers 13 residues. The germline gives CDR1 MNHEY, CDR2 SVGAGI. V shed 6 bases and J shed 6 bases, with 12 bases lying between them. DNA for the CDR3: TGTGCCAGCAGACAGGGTAGGGTCAATGAGCAGTTCTTC. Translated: CASRQGRVNEQFF.

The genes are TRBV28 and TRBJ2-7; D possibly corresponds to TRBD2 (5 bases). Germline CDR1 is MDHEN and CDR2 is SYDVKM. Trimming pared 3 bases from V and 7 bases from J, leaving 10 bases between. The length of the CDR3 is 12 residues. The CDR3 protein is CASSLNRDEQYF. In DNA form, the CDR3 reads TGTGCCAGCAGTTTGAACCGGGATGAGCAGTACTTC. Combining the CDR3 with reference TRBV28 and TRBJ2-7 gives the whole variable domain DVKVTQSSRYLVKRTGEKVFLECVQDMDHENMFWYRQDPGLGLRLIYFSYDVKMKEKGDIPEGYSVSREKKERFSLILESASTNQTSMYLCASSLNRDEQYFGPGTRLTVT.

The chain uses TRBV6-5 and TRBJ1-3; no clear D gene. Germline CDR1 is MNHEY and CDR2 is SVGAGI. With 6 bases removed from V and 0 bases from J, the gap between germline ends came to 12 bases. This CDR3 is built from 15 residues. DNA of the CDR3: TGTGCCAGCAGGGAGCGGTTTTCCTCTGGAAACACCATATATTTT. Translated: CASRERFSSGNTIYF.

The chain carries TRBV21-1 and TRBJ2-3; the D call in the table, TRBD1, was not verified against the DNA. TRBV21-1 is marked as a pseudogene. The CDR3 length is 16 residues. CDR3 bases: TGTGCCAGCACCCGTATACAGGGCTTTAGCACAGATACGCAGTATTTT. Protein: CASTRIQGFSTDTQYF.

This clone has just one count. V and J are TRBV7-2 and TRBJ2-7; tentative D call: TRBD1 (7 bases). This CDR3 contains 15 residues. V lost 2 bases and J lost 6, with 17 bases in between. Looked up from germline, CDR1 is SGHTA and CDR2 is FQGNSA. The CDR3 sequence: CASSLPGRGVAEQYF. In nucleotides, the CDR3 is TGTGCCAGCAGCTTACCAGGCAGGGGGGTAGCCGAGCAGTACTTC.

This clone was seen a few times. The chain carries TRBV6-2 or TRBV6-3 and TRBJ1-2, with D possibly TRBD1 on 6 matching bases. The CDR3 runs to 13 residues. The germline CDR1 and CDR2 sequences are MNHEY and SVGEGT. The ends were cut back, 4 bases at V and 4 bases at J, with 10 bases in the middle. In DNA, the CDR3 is TGTGCCAGCAGTTCCCGGGACACCTATGGCTACACCTTC. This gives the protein CASSSRDTYGYTF.

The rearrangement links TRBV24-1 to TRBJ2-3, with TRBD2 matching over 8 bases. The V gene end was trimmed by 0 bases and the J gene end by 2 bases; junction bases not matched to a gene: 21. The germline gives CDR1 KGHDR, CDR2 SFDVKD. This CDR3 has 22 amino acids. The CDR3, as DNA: TGTGCCACCAGTGATTTGGTCTGTGGAGCGGGGGTAAAGCCTATCGACACAGATACGCAGTATTTT. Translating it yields CATSDLVCGAGVKPIDTDTQYF.

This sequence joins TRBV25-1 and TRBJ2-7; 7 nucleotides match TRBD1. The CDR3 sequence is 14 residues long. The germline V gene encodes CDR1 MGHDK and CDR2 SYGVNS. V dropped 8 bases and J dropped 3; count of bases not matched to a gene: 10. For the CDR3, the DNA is TGTGCCAGCCATGACAGGGTGGGTTTCTACGAGCAGTACTTC. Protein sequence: CASHDRVGFYEQYF.

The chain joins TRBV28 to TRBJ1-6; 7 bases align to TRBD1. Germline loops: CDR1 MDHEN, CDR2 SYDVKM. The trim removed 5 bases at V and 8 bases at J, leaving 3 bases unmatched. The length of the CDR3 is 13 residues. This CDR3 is CASSAGGYSPLHF. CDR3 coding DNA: TGTGCCAGCAGTGCAGGGGGGTATTCACCCCTCCACTTT.

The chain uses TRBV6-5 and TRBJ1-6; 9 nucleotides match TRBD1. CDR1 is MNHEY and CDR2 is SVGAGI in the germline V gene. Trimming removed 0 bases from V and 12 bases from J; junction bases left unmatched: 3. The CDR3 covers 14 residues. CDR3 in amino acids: CASSYSGTGRPLHF. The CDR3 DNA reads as TGTGCCAGCAGTTACTCGGGGACAGGGCGACCCCTCCACTTT.

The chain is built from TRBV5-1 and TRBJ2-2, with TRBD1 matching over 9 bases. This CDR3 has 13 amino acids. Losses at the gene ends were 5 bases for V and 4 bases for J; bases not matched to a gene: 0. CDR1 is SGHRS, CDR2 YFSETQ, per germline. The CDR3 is CASRGQGTGELFF. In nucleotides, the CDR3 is TGCGCCAGCAGGGGACAGGGCACCGGGGAGCTGTTTTTT.

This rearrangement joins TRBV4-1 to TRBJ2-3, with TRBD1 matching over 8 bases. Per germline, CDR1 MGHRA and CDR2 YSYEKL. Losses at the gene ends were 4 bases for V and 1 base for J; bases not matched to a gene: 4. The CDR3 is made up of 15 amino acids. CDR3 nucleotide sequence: TGCGCCAGCAGCCGCGCGGGACAGGGCACAGATACGCAGTATTTT. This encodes CASSRAGQGTDTQYF.

CDR3 amino acids: CASSLENRVGAFF. CDR3 bases: TGCGCCAGCAGCTTGGAGAACAGGGTCGGGGCTTTCTTT. This sequence joins TRBV5-1 and TRBJ1-1; D perhaps matches TRBD1 (6 bases). Germline V gene lookup returns CDR1 SGHRS and CDR2 YFSETQ. The CDR3 is 13 amino acids. V was trimmed by 0 bases and J by 11 bases, leaving 14 bases between them.

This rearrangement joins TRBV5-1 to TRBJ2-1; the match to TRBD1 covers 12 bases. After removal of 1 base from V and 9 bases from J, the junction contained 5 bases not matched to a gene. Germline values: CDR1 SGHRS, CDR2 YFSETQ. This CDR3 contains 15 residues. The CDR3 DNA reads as TGCGCCAGCAGCTTGATGGGGACAGGGGGCGGTGAGCAGTTCTTC. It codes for CASSLMGTGGGEQFF. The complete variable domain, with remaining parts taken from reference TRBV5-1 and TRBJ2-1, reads KAGVTQTPRYLIKTRGQQVTLSCSPISGHRSVSWYQQTPGQGLQFLFEYFSETQRNKGNFPGRFSGRQFSNSRSEMNVSTLELGDSALYLCASSLMGTGGGEQFFGPGTRLTVL.

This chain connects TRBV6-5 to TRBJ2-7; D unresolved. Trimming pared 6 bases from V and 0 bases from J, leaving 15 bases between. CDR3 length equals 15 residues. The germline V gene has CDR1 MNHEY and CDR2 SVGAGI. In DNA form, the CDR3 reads TGTGCCAGCAGCCAAACCACTCCGAGCTCCTACGAGCAGTACTTC. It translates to CASSQTTPSSYEQYF.

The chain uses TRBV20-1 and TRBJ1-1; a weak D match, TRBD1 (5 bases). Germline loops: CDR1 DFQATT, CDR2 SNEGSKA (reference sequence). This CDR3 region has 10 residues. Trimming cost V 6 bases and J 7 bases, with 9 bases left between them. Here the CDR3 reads CSAGGIEAFF. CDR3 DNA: TGCAGTGCCGGGGGGATTGAAGCTTTCTTT.

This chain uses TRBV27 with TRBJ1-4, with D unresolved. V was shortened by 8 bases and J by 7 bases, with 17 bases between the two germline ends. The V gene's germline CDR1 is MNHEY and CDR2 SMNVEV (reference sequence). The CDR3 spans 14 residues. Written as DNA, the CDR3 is TGTGCCAGCGGACCTTTGGGTGGGAGTGAAAAACTGTTTTTT. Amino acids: CASGPLGGSEKLFF.

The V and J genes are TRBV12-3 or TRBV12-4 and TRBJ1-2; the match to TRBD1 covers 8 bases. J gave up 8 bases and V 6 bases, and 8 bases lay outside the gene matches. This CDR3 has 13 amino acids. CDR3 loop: CASSSDRGSGYTF. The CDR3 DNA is TGTGCCAGCAGCTCCGACAGGGGCAGCGGCTACACCTTC.

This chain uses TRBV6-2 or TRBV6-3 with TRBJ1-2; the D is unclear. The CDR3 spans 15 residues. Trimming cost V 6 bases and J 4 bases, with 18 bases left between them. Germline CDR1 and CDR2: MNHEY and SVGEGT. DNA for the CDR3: TGTGCCAGCAGCCACCGAGTGGAGGGAACCTATGGCTACACCTTC. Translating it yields CASSHRVEGTYGYTF.

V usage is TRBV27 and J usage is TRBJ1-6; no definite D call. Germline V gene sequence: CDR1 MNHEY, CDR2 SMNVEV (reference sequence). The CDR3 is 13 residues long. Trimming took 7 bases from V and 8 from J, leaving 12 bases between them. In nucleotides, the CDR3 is TGTGCCAGCAAGAACAGTCCTTATTCACCCCTCCACTTT. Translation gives CASKNSPYSPLHF.

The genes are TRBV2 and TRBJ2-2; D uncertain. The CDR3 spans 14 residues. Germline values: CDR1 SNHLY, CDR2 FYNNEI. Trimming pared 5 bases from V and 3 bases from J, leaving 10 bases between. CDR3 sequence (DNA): TGTGCCAGCAGTCTTGACATATACACCGGGGAGCTGTTTTTT. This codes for CASSLDIYTGELFF.

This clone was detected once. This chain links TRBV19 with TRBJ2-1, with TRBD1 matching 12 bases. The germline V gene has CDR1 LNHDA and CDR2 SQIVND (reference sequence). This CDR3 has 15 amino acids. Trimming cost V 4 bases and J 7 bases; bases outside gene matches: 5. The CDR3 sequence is CASSTGTGGKNEQFF. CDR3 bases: TGTGCCAGTAGTACCGGGACAGGGGGCAAGAATGAGCAGTTCTTC.

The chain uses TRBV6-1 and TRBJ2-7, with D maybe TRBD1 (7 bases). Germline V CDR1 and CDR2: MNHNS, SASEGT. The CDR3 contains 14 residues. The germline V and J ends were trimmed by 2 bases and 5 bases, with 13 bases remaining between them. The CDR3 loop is CASSERARGDEQYF. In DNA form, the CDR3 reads TGTGCCAGCAGTGAACGGGCCAGGGGGGACGAGCAGTACTTC.

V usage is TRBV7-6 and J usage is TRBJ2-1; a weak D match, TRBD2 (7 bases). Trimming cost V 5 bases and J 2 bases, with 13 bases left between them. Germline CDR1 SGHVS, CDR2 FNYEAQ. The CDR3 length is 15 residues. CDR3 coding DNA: TGTGCCAGCAGCCAGATGGGGGGGCCCTACAATGAGCAGTTCTTC. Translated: CASSQMGGPYNEQFF.